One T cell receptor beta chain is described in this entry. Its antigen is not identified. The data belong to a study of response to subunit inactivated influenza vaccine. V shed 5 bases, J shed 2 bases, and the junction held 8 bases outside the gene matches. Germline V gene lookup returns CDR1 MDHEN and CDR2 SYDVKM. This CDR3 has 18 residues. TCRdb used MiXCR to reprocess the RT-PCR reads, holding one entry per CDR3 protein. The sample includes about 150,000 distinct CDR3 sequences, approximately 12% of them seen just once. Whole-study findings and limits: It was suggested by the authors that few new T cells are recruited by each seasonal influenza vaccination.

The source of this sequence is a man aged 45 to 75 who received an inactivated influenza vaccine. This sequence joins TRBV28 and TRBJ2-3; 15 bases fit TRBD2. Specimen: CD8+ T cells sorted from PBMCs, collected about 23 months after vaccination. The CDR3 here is CASSPTGLAGGPTDTQYF. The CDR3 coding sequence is TGTGCCAGCAGTCCCACGGGACTAGCGGGAGGCCCCACAGATACGCAGTATTTT.